The next 22 T cell receptor beta chains were all read from a single sample in a study of regulatory T cells in long-lasting Graves disease. Time point indicated: newly diagnosed GD, antithyroid drugs for less than 3 months. Preparation of the TCR library used RNA extracted from PBMCs. Arm-PCR with iRepertoire HTBI primers amplified the CDR3 regions for these TCR beta libraries. TCRdb re-analysed the multiplex PCR reads in MiXCR, keeping a single row per CDR3 protein. The repertoire holds 300,000 to 450,000 distinct CDR3 sequences, around 16% seen once, with about 20% in the top ten. The material was peripheral blood mononuclear cells (PBMCs), obtained at new diagnosis, from a patient treated with antithyroid drugs. The receptors were gathered from a female donor with Graves disease.

This chain connects TRBV12-3 or TRBV12-4 to TRBJ2-1; D is undetermined. The CDR3 contains 14 residues. The V end lost 3 bases, the J end lost 1 base, and 7 bases lay between the germline ends. The CDR3 DNA reads TGTGCCAGCAGTTTTGCCCTATCCTACAATGAGCAGTTCTTC. This sequence encodes CASSFALSYNEQFF.

This clonotype was counted at least ten times. The CDR3 DNA follows: TGTGCCAGCAGTTTAGGCCGCCTGGCGAACACCGGGGAGCTGTTTTTT. Amino acid sequence: CASSLGRLANTGELFF. The chain combines TRBV12-3 or TRBV12-4 with TRBJ2-2; D is ambiguous. The CDR3 spans 16 residues. Deletions cut 1 base from V and 0 bases from J, with 9 bases between.

This clonotype has ten or more counts. The genes are TRBV24-1 and TRBJ2-7, with TRBD1 matching over 9 bases. The CDR3 covers 15 residues. Germline V gene sequence: CDR1 KGHDR, CDR2 SFDVKD. V shed 0 bases and J 3 bases; nucleotides not matched to a gene: 2. The CDR3, as DNA: TGTGCCACCAGTGATTTGCGACAGGGGGTCTACGAGCAGTACTTC. Its protein product is CATSDLRQGVYEQYF.

This clonotype was counted many times. The chain uses TRBV5-1 and TRBJ2-7; 13 bases fit TRBD2. Germline trimming cut 0 bases from V and 2 bases from J; bases unmatched to any gene: 8. Germline V lookup: CDR1 SGHRS, CDR2 YFSETQ. The CDR3 length is 18 residues. CDR3 nucleotides: TGCGCCAGCAGCTTGGGGCTCACGGGACTAGCGGGGACCTACGAGCAGTACTTC. Its translation is CASSLGLTGLAGTYEQYF. Full variable domain (outside the CDR3, taken from reference TRBV5-1 and TRBJ2-7): KAGVTQTPRYLIKTRGQQVTLSCSPISGHRSVSWYQQTPGQGLQFLFEYFSETQRNKGNFPGRFSGRQFSNSRSEMNVSTLELGDSALYLCASSLGLTGLAGTYEQYFGPGTRLTVT.

The sample holds many counts of this clonotype. The chain combines TRBV6-1 with TRBJ1-2; a possible D gene is TRBD1 (6 bases). The CDR3 loop spans 14 amino acids. CDR1 MNHNS and CDR2 SASEGT come from the germline V gene. The ends were cut back, 7 bases at V and 5 bases at J, with 17 bases in the middle. The CDR3 DNA reads as TGTGCCAGCACTGAGCTAGGACAGCGGTATGGCTACACCTTC. Its translation is CASTELGQRYGYTF.

This clonotype has more than one count but fewer than ten. The chain joins TRBV12-3 or TRBV12-4 to TRBJ2-1; TRBD2 might be the D (6 bases). V lost 5 bases to trimming and J lost 3 bases, with 14 bases between them. The CDR3 totals 15 residues. CDR3 sequence (DNA): TGTGCCAGCAGTCCTAGCGTTAGAGTCTACAATGAGCAGTTCTTC. Protein product: CASSPSVRVYNEQFF.

This clonotype came up many times. The rearrangement uses TRBV10-3 and TRBJ2-1; D not resolved. CDR3 length: 14 amino acids. The germline V gene has CDR1 ENHRY and CDR2 SYGVKD. Trimming removed 2 bases from V and 3 bases from J, with 8 bases in between. The CDR3: CAISENTGYNEQFF. CDR3 bases: TGTGCCATCAGTGAGAACACGGGCTACAATGAGCAGTTCTTC.

The sample holds a few counts of this clonotype. A read error is possible here, since a much larger clone lies one base away. A read error is likely, as this CDR3 ends without the conserved phenylalanine or tryptophan. The CDR3 DNA reads as TGTGCCAGCAGTCAACGGGGGATGGAGAGGGCTTTCCTT. Protein product: CASSQRGMERAFL. The V and J genes are TRBV12-3 or TRBV12-4 and TRBJ1-1, with D possibly TRBD1 on 5 matching bases. The CDR3 covers 13 residues. With 5 bases removed from V and 11 bases from J, the gap between germline ends came to 18 bases.

This clonotype has a handful of counts. The gene calls are TRBV6-5 and TRBJ1-2; the D gene is possibly TRBD1 (5 bases). The CDR3 is made up of 13 amino acids. Germline CDR1 reads MNHEY; CDR2 reads SVGAGI. Trimming shortened V by 2 bases and J by 4 bases, and 8 bases separated the two germline ends. In DNA form, the CDR3 reads TGTGCCAGCAGTTACCGGGACGGCTATGGCTACACCTTC. The encoded protein is CASSYRDGYGYTF.

This clonotype was observed many times. The chain is built from TRBV4-1 and TRBJ1-3; possibly TRBD1 for D (5 bases). This CDR3 contains 14 residues. CDR1 MGHRA and CDR2 YSYEKL come from the germline V gene. The ends were cut back, 1 base at V and 4 bases at J, with 8 bases in the middle. The CDR3 here is CASSQGGIGNTIYF. DNA of the CDR3: TGCGCCAGCAGCCAAGGGGGGATCGGAAACACCATATATTTT.

At least ten counts were recorded for this clonotype. This chain joins TRBV19 and TRBJ1-4, with D possibly being TRBD1 (5 bases). CDR3 length: 13 amino acids. With 10 bases removed from V and 1 base from J, the gap between germline ends came to 10 bases. Germline CDR1 LNHDA, CDR2 SQIVND (reference sequence). The CDR3 region is CATNGGTNEKLFF. The CDR3 coding sequence is TGTGCCACCAACGGGGGAACTAATGAAAAACTGTTTTTT.

V and J are TRBV19 and TRBJ1-5; TRBD1 matches at 8 bases. The germline V gene has CDR1 LNHDA and CDR2 SQIVND (reference sequence). The V gene end was trimmed by 7 bases and the J gene end by 5 bases; junction bases not matched to a gene: 10. The CDR3 is 15 amino acids. The CDR3 sequence: CASTPGQGIDQPQHF. The CDR3 nucleotides are TGTGCCAGTACCCCAGGACAGGGAATCGATCAGCCCCAGCATTTT.

The chain combines TRBV25-1 with TRBJ1-6, with D perhaps matching TRBD1 (5 bases). This CDR3 comprises 13 residues. V shed 3 bases and J shed 15 bases, with 15 bases lying between them. Germline V gene lookup returns CDR1 MGHDK and CDR2 SYGVNS. In DNA form, the CDR3 reads TGTGCCAGCAGTGAGGGGCCCGCTTGGCTCCTCCACTTT. Translated: CASSEGPAWLLHF. Full variable domain (remainder filled in from reference TRBV25-1 and TRBJ1-6): EADIYQTPRYLVIGTGKKITLECSQTMGHDKMYWYQQDPGMELHLIHYSYGVNSTEKGDLSSESTVSRIRTEHFPLTLESARPSHTSQYLCASSEGPAWLLHFGNGTRLTVT.

This clonotype was seen ten or more times. This sequence joins TRBV20-1 and TRBJ2-3, with 8 bases lining up with TRBD1. Germline CDR1 is DFQATT and CDR2 is SNEGSKA (reference sequence). The CDR3 is made up of 16 amino acids. J gave up 2 bases and V 2 bases, and 9 bases lay outside the gene matches. The CDR3 sequence: CSARFRDRQATDTQYF. CDR3 sequence (DNA): TGCAGTGCTAGATTCCGGGACAGGCAGGCCACAGATACGCAGTATTTT.

This clonotype occurred many times. The V call is TRBV2, the J call TRBJ1-1, with 7 bases matching TRBD1. The germline V gene encodes CDR1 SNHLY and CDR2 FYNNEI. CDR3 length: 15 residues. With V trimmed by 4 bases and J by 3 bases, 8 bases remained unmatched. CDR3 bases: TGTGCCAGCAGTGTCACAGGGGCCAGAGACACTGAAGCTTTCTTT. Amino acids: CASSVTGARDTEAFF. Looking up the rest from reference TRBV2 and TRBJ1-1 gives the full variable domain: EPEVTQTPSHQVTQMGQEVILRCVPISNHLYFYWYRQILGQKVEFLVSFYNNEISEKSEIFDDQFSVERPDGSNFTLKIRSTKLEDSAMYFCASSVTGARDTEAFFGQGTRLTVV.

In its sample, this clonotype was seen many times. V and J are TRBV2 and TRBJ2-7; 8 bases are shared with TRBD1. CDR3 length: 14 amino acids. The V segment lost 11 bases and the J segment 3 bases; nucleotides outside the gene matches: 12. Germline values: CDR1 SNHLY, CDR2 FYNNEI. The CDR3 loop reads CAGAARDRGYEQYF. CDR3 DNA: TGTGCCGGGGCTGCCCGAGACAGGGGCTACGAGCAGTACTTC.

This clonotype has just one count. A far larger clone is a single base away, which makes a read error likely. This chain connects TRBV6-1 to TRBJ1-1; no definite D call. The CDR3 covers 14 residues. V gave up 6 bases and J gave up 4 bases, with 15 bases separating them. CDR1 and CDR2 (germline): MNHNS, SASEGT. The CDR3 bases are TGTGCCAGCAGGCGGACCCAGACGGGCACTGAAGCTTTCTTT. Translation gives CASRRTQTGTEAFF.

This clonotype appeared a few times. The chain uses TRBV24-1 and TRBJ1-5; D gene uncertain. Germline V lookup: CDR1 KGHDR, CDR2 SFDVKD. The V and J ends lost 4 bases and 11 bases respectively, with 14 bases between them. The CDR3 runs to 13 residues. Here the CDR3 DNA reads TGTGCCACCAGTGACCCCGAGAGGCAAGCCCAGCATTTT. Translated, it gives CATSDPERQAQHF.

This clonotype has ten or more counts. This chain joins TRBV15 and TRBJ1-5; D perhaps matches TRBD1 (6 bases). The CDR3 extends over 16 amino acids. Looked up from germline, CDR1 is LNHNV and CDR2 is YYDKDF (reference sequence). Trimming shortened V by 3 bases and J by 6 bases, and 18 bases separated the two germline ends. DNA of the CDR3: TGTGCCACCAGCAGGGATCCCCAGGCAGGGGTTCAGCCCCAGCATTTT. Its translation: CATSRDPQAGVQPQHF.

The chain uses TRBV12-3 or TRBV12-4 and TRBJ2-7, with D maybe TRBD1 (6 bases). Trimming cost V 4 bases and J 0 bases, with 13 bases left between them. The length of the CDR3 is 15 residues. DNA for the CDR3: TGTGCCAGCAGTTCCGAGACAGGCAGCTCCTACGAGCAGTACTTC. This translates into CASSSETGSSYEQYF.

This clonotype occurred many times. V and J are TRBV7-9 and TRBJ1-3, with D perhaps TRBD1 (5 bases). The CDR3 is 15 residues long. Trimming stripped 5 bases from V and 0 bases from J, with 11 bases between. Germline CDR1 is SEHNR and CDR2 is FQNEAQ (reference sequence). The CDR3 DNA sequence: TGTGCCAGCAGCATTACAGGAAGCTCTGGAAACACCATATATTTT. The encoded protein is CASSITGSSGNTIYF.

In its sample, this clonotype was seen many times. The chain combines TRBV7-9 with TRBJ1-1, with 9 bases aligning to TRBD1. Germline CDR1 and CDR2: SEHNR and FQNEAQ (reference sequence). The CDR3 loop spans 16 amino acids. The junction had 7 bases not matched to a gene; V was cut back by 4 bases and J by 1 base. The CDR3 spells CASSSTMTGGNTEAFF. The DNA of the CDR3 is TGTGCCAGCAGCTCCACCATGACAGGGGGGAACACTGAAGCTTTCTTT.